These 19 T cell receptor beta chains were all obtained from the same sample, sequenced in a study of human T cells and chemical hapten exposure listed by TCRdb under 2021. Library creation used RACE. The data were produced on a NextSeq 500. The public reads were reanalyzed by TCRdb: fastp trimming at Q25, MiXCR alignment, in-frame beta chains only. For every CDR3 protein sequence, its rows merge into one entry that carries the most common genes and DNA. The sample has tens of thousands of distinct CDR3 sequences on record, 8.5% to 14% of them singletons. The top ten clonotypes cover 1.4% of the sample. The time point label corresponds to: patch test 3, about 24 weeks after DPC sensitization. In light of the paper, this sample's treatment or condition label describes: therapeutic diphenylcyclopropenone sensitization with weekly scalp DPC. Material: whole blood, obtained in connection with sensitization to the hapten diphenylcyclopropenone (DPC). The receptors originated from a woman aged 50 to 65 with alopecia areata. Some clones in this sample may be carry-over from other donors' samples.

In this sample, this clonotype turned up a few times. The chain combines TRBV29-1 with TRBJ2-1, with 7 bases aligning to TRBD1. CDR1 SQVTM and CDR2 ANQGSEA come from the germline V gene. This CDR3 comprises 13 residues. The V gene end was trimmed by 5 bases and the J gene end by 6 bases; junction bases not matched to a gene: 7. The DNA for the CDR3 is TGCAGCGTTTCCTTTCGGACAGGCAATGAGCAGTTCTTC. Translating gives CSVSFRTGNEQFF.

V is TRBV7-8 and J is TRBJ2-4; 10 nucleotides agree with TRBD1. CDR1 and CDR2 from the germline V gene are SGHVS and FQNEAQ. V was pared by 5 bases and J by 0 bases, with 10 bases of the junction left unmatched. This CDR3 is 18 amino acids long. The CDR3 reads CASSPDSGTGVAKNIQYF. CDR3 sequence (DNA): TGTGCCAGCAGCCCCGATTCCGGGACAGGGGTAGCCAAAAACATTCAGTACTTC.

This chain connects TRBV28 to TRBJ1-3, with unresolved D. Germline V lookup: CDR1 MDHEN, CDR2 SYDVKM. Trimming pared 3 bases from V and 3 bases from J, leaving 9 bases between. CDR3 size: 14 residues. As DNA, the CDR3 is TGTGCCAGCAGTTTGCTCAGCGGTGGAAACACCATATATTTT. This codes for CASSLLSGGNTIYF.

The rearrangement links TRBV9 to TRBJ2-1; 11 bases line up with TRBD2. Germline-derived CDR1 and CDR2 are SGDLS and YYNGEE. The CDR3 has 16 amino acids. After removal of 0 bases from V and 3 bases from J, the junction contained 2 bases not matched to a gene. As DNA, the CDR3 is TGTGCCAGCAGCGTAGTTAGCGGGAGGGTCTACAATGAGCAGTTCTTC. Amino acids: CASSVVSGRVYNEQFF.

Only a few counts were recorded for this clonotype. The CDR3 reads CASSLDGGYTEAFF. Written as DNA, the CDR3 is TGCGCCAGCAGCTTGGACGGGGGCTACACTGAAGCTTTCTTT. This chain links TRBV5-1 with TRBJ1-1, with a possible D match to TRBD1 (6 bases). CDR3 size: 14 residues. The V end lost 0 bases, the J end lost 3 bases, and 9 bases lay between the germline ends. Germline loops: CDR1 SGHRS, CDR2 YFSETQ.

In regard to this clonotype: Germline and junction disagree at one end, which may indicate a read error. The chain joins TRBV7-6 to TRBJ2-3, with no clear D. Germline values: CDR1 SGHVS, CDR2 FNYEAQ. This CDR3 has 14 amino acids. Here the CDR3 DNA reads TGTTCCAGCAGCTCTGACCCTACAACAGATACGCAGTATTTT. This encodes CSSSSDPTTDTQYF. The variable domain in full, with the rest retrieved from reference TRBV7-6 and TRBJ2-3, is GAGVSQSPRYKVTKRGQDVALRCDPISGHVSLYWYRQALGQGPEFLTYFNYEAQQDKSGLPNDRFSAERPEGSISTLTIQRTEQRDSAMYRCSSSSDPTTDTQYFGPGTRLTVL.

There are many counts of this clonotype. This rearrangement joins TRBV4-3 to TRBJ1-2; TRBD1 agrees at 9 bases. J was trimmed by 7 bases and V by 0 bases; bases with no gene match: 15. The germline V gene has CDR1 LGHNA and CDR2 YSLEER. The CDR3 has 18 amino acids. The CDR3 reads CASSQDLEQGARLRGYTF. The CDR3 DNA reads TGCGCCAGCAGCCAAGATTTGGAACAGGGGGCCCGTCTACGTGGCTACACCTTC.

This clonotype was observed many times. The chain carries TRBV20-1 and TRBJ1-5; possibly TRBD1 for D (6 bases). The CDR3 length is 14 residues. Between the trimmed V and J ends, which lost 2 bases and 1 base, there was a span of 9 bases. CDR1 and CDR2 from the germline V gene are DFQATT and SNEGSKA (reference sequence). CDR3 coding DNA: TGCAGTGCTAGACGGGGGGCGAGCAATCAGCCCCAGCATTTT. Translated: CSARRGASNQPQHF.

This clonotype was observed many times. The chain recombines TRBV5-1 with TRBJ2-3; D is uncertain. Trimming took 3 bases from V and 6 from J, leaving 5 bases between them. This CDR3 contains 11 residues. Germline V gene lookup returns CDR1 SGHRS and CDR2 YFSETQ. The CDR3 nucleotides read TGCGCCAGCAGCTCCCTTGATACGCAGTATTTT. As protein: CASSSLDTQYF. The full variable domain, in which reference TRBV5-1 and TRBJ2-3 provide the parts outside the CDR3, is KAGVTQTPRYLIKTRGQQVTLSCSPISGHRSVSWYQQTPGQGLQFLFEYFSETQRNKGNFPGRFSGRQFSNSRSEMNVSTLELGDSALYLCASSSLDTQYFGPGTRLTVL.

The sample holds many counts of this clonotype. CDR3 DNA sequence: TGTGCCAGCAGCGGAAGGACTAGCGCCTATCCTTCCAATGAGCAGTTCTTC. It encodes CASSGRTSAYPSNEQFF. This chain connects TRBV7-9 to TRBJ2-1; the match to TRBD2 covers 9 bases. Germline V gene data show CDR1 as SEHNR and CDR2 as FQNEAQ (reference sequence). The CDR3 runs 17 residues. After removal of 5 bases from V and 6 bases from J, the junction contained 14 bases not matched to a gene.

The chain links TRBV5-1 to TRBJ2-4; D is uncertain. This CDR3 is 15 amino acids long. Trimming pared 0 bases from V and 1 base from J, leaving 8 bases between. CDR1 is SGHRS, CDR2 YFSETQ, per germline. Here the CDR3 reads CASSLGASAKNIQYF. The CDR3 coding sequence is TGCGCCAGCAGCTTGGGTGCGTCCGCCAAAAACATTCAGTACTTC.

The sample holds many counts of this clonotype. The chain joins TRBV20-1 to TRBJ2-3; D uncertain. The CDR3 spans 15 residues. Trimming took off 3 bases at V and 0 bases at J, with 13 bases between the two ends. Germline values: CDR1 DFQATT, CDR2 SNEGSKA (reference sequence). CDR3 sequence (DNA): TGCAGTGCTAGTAATCTCGGTTTCAGCACAGATACGCAGTATTTT. This translates into CSASNLGFSTDTQYF.

This clonotype came up many times. The DNA of the CDR3 is TGCAGCGTTGGGGTAGCTCTGGGGAATACGCAGTATTTT. This encodes CSVGVALGNTQYF. The genes are TRBV29-1 and TRBJ2-3, with no clear D. Germline CDR1 and CDR2: SQVTM and ANQGSEA. The CDR3 has 13 amino acids. V was pared by 4 bases and J by 7 bases, with 15 bases between.

V is TRBV12-3 or TRBV12-4 and J is TRBJ2-2; D call uncertain. There are 15 residues in the CDR3. V was shortened by 8 bases and J by 0 bases, with 13 bases between the two germline ends. CDR3 DNA: TGTGCCAGCTTCCCTGGTGGACCGAACACCGGGGAGCTGTTTTTT. This encodes CASFPGGPNTGELFF.

As to this clonotype: One junction end does not reproduce the germline sequence, and a read error may be involved. This sequence joins TRBV3-1 and TRBJ1-1; D unresolved. CDR3 length equals 17 residues. Germline-derived CDR1 and CDR2 are LGHDT and YNNKEL (reference sequence). CDR3 nucleotide sequence: TGTACCAGCAGCCAAGCCCGGGCAGCATCTCAGCACACTGAAGCTTTCTTT. Amino acids: CTSSQARAASQHTEAFF.

There are a few counts of this clonotype. The V and J genes are TRBV6-5 and TRBJ2-5, with TRBD1 as a possible D gene (5 bases). V was clipped by 0 bases and J by 5 bases, with 13 bases between them. The CDR3 has 15 residues. Germline V CDR1 and CDR2: MNHEY, SVGAGI. For the CDR3, the DNA is TGTGCCAGCAGTTACTCCAGGGTTGCCGCGGAGACCCAGTACTTC. This codes for CASSYSRVAAETQYF.

This rearrangement joins TRBV12-3 or TRBV12-4 to TRBJ1-1, with D unclear. The CDR3 covers 12 residues. The ends were cut back, 8 bases at V and 0 bases at J, with 7 bases in the middle. CDR3 loop: CASAWLNTEAFF. In DNA form, the CDR3 reads TGTGCCAGCGCCTGGTTGAACACTGAAGCTTTCTTT.

The genes are TRBV7-6 and TRBJ2-5; D unresolved. The CDR3 is made up of 15 amino acids. Trimming cost V 0 bases and J 1 base, with 9 bases left between them. From germline, CDR1 is SGHVS and CDR2 FNYEAQ. CDR3 protein: CASSLAGPPQETQYF. The CDR3 coding sequence is TGTGCCAGCAGCTTAGCAGGGCCACCCCAAGAGACCCAGTACTTC.

The chain couples TRBV4-2 to TRBJ2-3; 9 bases line up with TRBD2. Germline-derived CDR1 and CDR2 are LGHNA and YNFKEQ. V gave up 1 base and J gave up 4 bases; unmatched junction bases: 15. CDR3 length: 19 amino acids. Here the CDR3 reads CASSQVEGGGALQADTQYF. The CDR3 region has the DNA TGTGCCAGCAGCCAAGTAGAGGGCGGGGGGGCTCTCCAGGCAGATACGCAGTATTTT.